The rows below give T cell receptor beta chains drawn from one sample of a study of persistence of HIV-infected CD4 T cells. Their antigens are not known. Profiled with immunoSEQ multiplex PCR; TCRdb holds only in-frame clones, not every one. The sample gives about 20,000 clones, around 82% of which show up once; roughly 7% is in the top ten. The input for sequencing was CD4+ T cells sorted from PBMCs after approximately 18-hour stimulation, taken from a patient who received antiretroviral therapy. These receptor sequences come from an adult man with HIV who was CMV-seropositive. Each CDR3 is given with its conserved first and last residue. The D gene is left open where the match is weak. Clone size is stated in some rows and not others, as once, few, many or a class when expanded.

clone_size | d_call | j_call | v_call | cdr3_nt | cdr3_aa
NA | NA | TRBJ1-5 | TRBV14 | TGTGCCAGCAGCCAAGATGCAGGTTATATAGTCAATCAGCCCCAGCATTTT | CASSQDAGYIVNQPQHF
once | TRBD1 | TRBJ2-1 | TRBV6-5 | TGTGCCAGCAGATTCCCTAGGGGGCAGGGTGAGCAGTTCTTC | CASRFPRGQGEQFF
NA | TRBD1 | TRBJ2-3 | TRBV27 | TGTGCCAGCAGTCCAAACAGGGGGCGCACAGATACGCAGTATTTT | CASSPNRGRTDTQYF
once | NA | TRBJ1-1 | TRBV2 | TGTGCCAGCAGTCCCGGACCGATTTGGAACACTGAAGCTTTCTTT | CASSPGPIWNTEAFF
NA | NA | TRBJ1-6 | TRBV19 | TGTGCCAGTAGTAGCCCCAGGAGGGGCAATTCACCCCTCCACTTT | CASSSPRRGNSPLHF
NA | NA | TRBJ1-4 | TRBV5-5 | TGTGCCAGCAGCCCATCGGAACAGGGCCATGAAAAACTGTTTTTT | CASSPSEQGHEKLFF
NA | NA | TRBJ1-1 | TRBV28 | TGTGCCAGCAGTGTCGCCAGGGGAAACACTGAAGCTTTCTTT | CASSVARGNTEAFF
NA | NA | TRBJ2-1 | TRBV5-1 | TGCGCCAGCAGCTTGGTAGGTCACTCCTACAATGAGCAGTTCTTC | CASSLVGHSYNEQFF
NA | NA | TRBJ1-5 | TRBV6-5 | TGTGCCAGCATGGGGAATCAGCCCCAGCATTTT | CASMGNQPQHF
NA | TRBD1 | TRBJ1-2 | TRBV5-1 | TGCGCCAGCAGCTTGGGACAGGGCACTGCTAACTATGGCTACACCTTC | CASSLGQGTANYGYTF
NA | NA | TRBJ1-5 | TRBV10-2 | TGCGCCAGCAGTGAAACTGAGATTTATCAGCCCCAGCATTTT | CASSETEIYQPQHF
NA | NA | TRBJ1-5 | TRBV10-2 | TGCGCCAGCAGTGAGAATGACGGCCATCAGCCCCAGCATTTT | CASSENDGHQPQHF
NA | TRBD1 | TRBJ1-1 | TRBV10-3 | TGTGCCATCAGTGAGTCGACAGGGGCTAGGGGTGAAGCTTTCTTT | CAISESTGARGEAFF
once | NA | TRBJ2-3 | TRBV7-9 | TGTGCCAGCAGCCCGTTCAGCACAGATACGCAGTATTTT | CASSPFSTDTQYF
NA | TRBD1 | TRBJ1-3 | TRBV6-5 | TGTGCCAGCAGTCAGGGGGCAAACACCATATATTTT | CASSQGANTIYF
NA | NA | TRBJ1-5 | TRBV7-2 | TGTGCCAGCAGCTTGTGGGGAAATCAGCCCCAGCATTTT | CASSLWGNQPQHF
NA | NA | TRBJ1-6 | TRBV2 | TGTGCCAGCAGTAAGTCGGGCAGGGCTGATTCACCCCTCCACTTT | CASSKSGRADSPLHF
NA | TRBD1 | TRBJ1-2 | TRBV6-5 | TGTGCCAGCAGTACAGGGGACTTGATTAACTATGGCTACACCTTC | CASSTGDLINYGYTF
NA | TRBD1 | TRBJ2-3 | TRBV19 | TGTGCCAGTAGTAATTATCTCGGACAGGGGAGGACAGATACGCAGTATTTT | CASSNYLGQGRTDTQYF
NA | NA | TRBJ1-2 | TRBV12-5 | TGTGCTAGTGGTTTGGTACCGGGGGGCCTCTTGTATGGCTACACCTTC | CASGLVPGGLLYGYTF
NA | TRBD2 | TRBJ2-7 | TRBV5-1 | TGCGCCAGCAGCCCTTGGGCTAGCGGGGGGAAAAACGAGCAGTACTTC | CASSPWASGGKNEQYF
NA | TRBD1 | TRBJ2-7 | TRBV5-8 | TGTGCCAGCAGCTTGTGGAAAGGGACAGGGGGTTACGAGCAGTACTTC | CASSLWKGTGGYEQYF
NA | TRBD1 | TRBJ2-3 | TRBV3-1/TRBV3-2 | TGTGCCAGCAGCCAAACCTCCACAGGGAAACCGGGACAGGGGGTAACTAGCACAGATACGCAGTATTTT | CASSQTSTGKPGQGVTSTDTQYF
NA | TRBD2 | TRBJ2-3 | TRBV7-7 | TGTGCCAGCAGCCCACTTAGACTAGCCACAGATACGCAGTATTTT | CASSPLRLATDTQYF
NA | NA | TRBJ1-2 | TRBV10-3 | TGTGCCATTAAGGGGTCAGACCGGGCCTATGGCTACACCTTC | CAIKGSDRAYGYTF
NA | TRBD1 | TRBJ1-2 | TRBV28 | TGTGCCAGCAGGCGCGATACAGGGGGTCCTAACTATGGCTACACCTTC | CASRRDTGGPNYGYTF
NA | NA | TRBJ1-5 | TRBV5-1 | TGCGCCAGCAGCTTGGCTGGGACAAGCAATCAGCCCCAGCATTTT | CASSLAGTSNQPQHF